This TCR beta chain was sequenced for a study of metastatic and nonmetastatic thyroid tumors. Looking at the study overall: Malignant thyroid and benign thyroid patients provided blood and tumor or nodule tissue whose repertoires were compared. Study-level results: Reports indicated that malignant thyroid tumors showed significantly higher TCR beta diversity than benign nodules did, in blood and tumor.

Each patient went into thyroid surgery without having received any treatment. Germline-derived CDR1 and CDR2 are SGHRS and YFSETQ. This CDR3 is 14 amino acids long. V gave up 4 bases and J gave up 4 bases; unmatched junction bases: 2. Original handling: A distant-metastasis classifier for papillary thyroid cancer was built using CDR3 differences across clinicopathological groups. TCRdb recomputed clones from the PCR reads via MiXCR. What appears here as the V and J calls and clone size reflects TCRdb's work, not the paper's. The sample records about 39,000 clones, more than 15% being singletons. This clone appeared many times. Its matching antigen is unknown.

The V and J genes are TRBV5-1 and TRBJ2-5, with 12 bases identical to TRBD2. Sequenced input: blood. This TCR was recovered from a female donor with papillary thyroid cancer or a benign thyroid nodule (not recorded which). Some clones in this sample may be carry-over from other donors' samples. DNA for the CDR3: TGCGCCAGCAGCAAGACTAGCGGGAGAGAGACCCAGTACTTC. This sequence encodes CASSKTSGRETQYF.